A single sample gave rise to the 20 T cell receptor beta chains below, sequenced in a study of tumor-infiltrating lymphocytes in primary liver carcinoma. Between about 17 and 34 mg of unsorted bulk tissue served as the source from which RNA and DNA were co-extracted. Researchers generated TCR beta cDNA from about 460 ng of total RNA, relying on a constant-region primer. ARM-PCR was slightly modified, and three nested multiplex PCR rounds with it gave rise to the TCR beta libraries. In the first two PCR rounds, TRBV1-TRBV30 forward primers were paired with a C-beta reverse primer, and each round lasted approximately 10 cycles. TCRdb reprocessed the multiplex PCR reads via MiXCR and lists one record per CDR3 protein. Among tens of thousands of distinct CDR3 sequences listed, just over 70% were seen once. The sequenced sample was liver tumor tissue from sampling region 5. Sample subset: tumor region T5, tumor centre. These receptors originate from a man aged 40-49 years with primary liver carcinoma and hepatitis B virus infection.

The chain recombines TRBV7-8 with TRBJ1-5; the D is unclear. There are 14 residues in the CDR3. V dropped 5 bases and J dropped 4 bases, with 12 bases sitting between them. CDR1 is SGHVS, CDR2 FQNEAQ, per germline. CDR3 sequence reads: CASSRAPLNQPQHF. The CDR3 region has the DNA TGTGCCAGCAGCCGGGCGCCGTTAAATCAGCCCCAGCATTTT.

On this clonotype: One junction end does not reproduce the germline sequence, and a read error may be involved. The chain uses TRBV29-1 and TRBJ2-3; possible D gene TRBD2, 6 bases. The CDR3 is 15 amino acids. From germline, CDR1 is SQVTM and CDR2 ANQGSEA. CDR3 nucleotides: TGCAGCGTTGGGCCCGCGGAGGGGCACACAGTTACGCGGTATTTT. Its translation: CSVGPAEGHTVTRYF.

A word on this clonotype: Since a much larger clone is just one base distant, this may be a read error. This chain joins TRBV7-9 and TRBJ2-5, with 11 bases fitting TRBD1. The CDR3 runs 16 residues. The germline CDR1 and CDR2 sequences are SEHNR and FQNEAQ (reference sequence). The CDR3 loop is CACSKGDRGAQETQYF. In DNA, the CDR3 is TGTGCCTGCAGCAAAGGGGACAGGGGGGCTCAAGAGACCCAGTACTTC. Variable domain in full (rest from reference TRBV7-9 and TRBJ2-5): DTGVSQNPRHKITKRGQNVTFRCDPISEHNRLYWYRQTLGQGPEFLTYFQNEAQLEKSRLLSDRFSAERPKGSFSTLEIQRTEQGDSAMYLCACSKGDRGAQETQYFGPGTRLLVL.

A remark on this clonotype: At one boundary the junction diverges from the germline segment, which might be a read error. V usage is TRBV29-1 and J usage is TRBJ2-1; no clear D gene. This CDR3 has 11 residues. CDR1 is SQVTM, CDR2 ANQGSEA, per germline. The CDR3 coding sequence is TGCAGCGTCAATAAGAGGAATGAGGAGTTCTTC. Residues: CSVNKRNEEFF.

V gene TRBV9 combines with J gene TRBJ2-1, with D tentatively TRBD1 (6 bases). Germline-derived CDR1 and CDR2 are SGDLS and YYNGEE. The CDR3 is 12 residues long. V shed 5 bases and J shed 9 bases, with 12 bases lying between them. CDR3 in DNA: TGTGCCAGCAGTTCTCTAGGGGGTGAGCAGTTCTTC. Translation: CASSSLGGEQFF.

With regard to this clonotype: The missing conserved phenylalanine or tryptophan at the end of this CDR3 makes a read error likely. The chain is built from TRBV11-1 and TRBJ2-3; possible D gene TRBD1, 6 bases. Per the germline V gene, CDR1 is SGHAT and CDR2 is FQDESV (reference sequence). V lost 9 bases and J 3 bases, leaving 22 bases between the germline ends. This CDR3 has 16 amino acids. CDR3 DNA sequence: TGTGCCAGTAGCCGCAGGGGTCGCTACCCGACAGATACGCAGTATTCT. It codes for CASSRRGRYPTDTQYS.

A word on this clonotype: Mismatch with germline at one junction end may stem from a read error. The chain is built from TRBV29-1 and TRBJ2-3, with 8 bases matching TRBD2. The CDR3 extends over 14 amino acids. The germline V gene has CDR1 SQVTM and CDR2 ANQGSEA. The CDR3 loop reads CSVSGGPMGDTRYF. Written as DNA, the CDR3 is TGCAGCGTCTCGGGAGGGCCGATGGGAGATACGCGGTATTTT.

This clonotype appeared a single time. This may be a read error, as it is one base from a much larger clone. This rearrangement joins TRBV28 to TRBJ1-4, with D possibly matching TRBD1 (5 bases). In germline, CDR1 is MDHEN, CDR2 SYDVKM. The CDR3 totals 14 residues. The CDR3 DNA sequence: TGTGCCAGCTGTTTTCCCGGGGGTAATGAAAAACTGTTTTTT. It encodes CASCFPGGNEKLFF. Full variable domain (rest looked up from reference TRBV28 and TRBJ1-4): DVKVTQSSRYLVKRTGEKVFLECVQDMDHENMFWYRQDPGLGLRLIYFSYDVKMKEKGDIPEGYSVSREKKERFSLILESASTNQTSMYLCASCFPGGNEKLFFGSGTQLSVL.

This clonotype was picked up many times. V and J are TRBV5-4 and TRBJ2-2; 7 nucleotides align to TRBD2. The germline V gene has CDR1 SGHNT and CDR2 YYREEE (reference sequence). This CDR3 is 16 amino acids long. The V segment lost 3 bases and the J segment 7 bases; nucleotides outside the gene matches: 12. CDR3 sequence reads: CASSSGLGGRIGELFF. The DNA for the CDR3 is TGTGCCAGCAGCTCTGGACTAGGTGGGAGGATCGGGGAGCTGTTTTTT.

This clonotype was seen a few times. The V call is TRBV20-1, the J call TRBJ2-7; D is possibly TRBD2 (6 bases). The CDR3 sequence is 14 residues long. From germline, CDR1 is DFQATT and CDR2 SNEGSKA (reference sequence). The V end lost 0 bases, the J end lost 5 bases, and 14 bases lay between the germline ends. CDR3 DNA sequence: TGCAGTGCTAGAGAAAATAGGCGGGGAGACGAGCAGTACTTC. It is translated as CSARENRRGDEQYF.

In the case of this clonotype: Mismatch with germline at one junction end may stem from a read error. The genes are TRBV29-1 and TRBJ1-1, with D maybe TRBD1 (6 bases). The germline V gene has CDR1 SQVTM and CDR2 ANQGSEA. The CDR3 runs 12 residues. This chain's CDR3 is CSVGRQDTVAFF. DNA of the CDR3: TGCAGCGTGGGGAGACAGGACACTGTAGCTTTCTTT.

This clonotype was seen many times. The rearrangement links TRBV10-3 to TRBJ2-7; perhaps TRBD1 as D (5 bases). From germline, CDR1 is ENHRY and CDR2 SYGVKD. The ends were cut back, 11 bases at V and 2 bases at J, with 16 bases in the middle. The CDR3 is 13 residues long. The CDR3 protein is CAAYRTTTYEQYF. The CDR3 bases are TGTGCCGCCTACCGGACAACGACCTACGAGCAGTACTTC.

This clonotype has just one count. Relative to the germline gene, one junction end is altered; a read error may explain this. This chain uses TRBV6-1 with TRBJ2-3; 7 nucleotides align to TRBD2. CDR3 size: 16 residues. Germline loops: CDR1 MNHNS, CDR2 SASEGT. Here the CDR3 reads CTGSQLAGLTTDTQYF. The CDR3 DNA follows: TGTACCGGCAGTCAATTAGCGGGTTTAACCACAGATACACAGTATTTT.

With respect to this clonotype: Its ends do not fully match the called genes, so a read error is possible. The chain employs TRBV5-1 and TRBJ2-1, with TRBD2 identical over 11 bases. There are 16 residues in the CDR3. Germline V gene data show CDR1 as SGHRS and CDR2 as YFSETQ. In DNA form, the CDR3 reads TGCGCGAGCAGCCTGATAGCGGGAGGGCCGGTCAATGAGCAGTTCTTC. Translated, it gives CASSLIAGGPVNEQFF.

Details on this clonotype: A read error may produce the germline difference seen at one junction end. The gene calls are TRBV6-5 and TRBJ2-5; no definite D call. This CDR3 spans 14 amino acids. The germline V gene encodes CDR1 MNHEY and CDR2 SVGAGI. DNA for the CDR3: TGTGCCAGCAGTTACGATCTCGACCGAGAGACTCAGTACTTC. Residues: CASSYDLDRETQYF.

This clonotype is categorized as medium-sized. This chain links TRBV10-1 with TRBJ2-1; D may correspond to TRBD1 or TRBD2 (5 bases each). The CDR3 contains 12 residues. CDR1 is WNHNN, CDR2 SYGVQD, per germline (reference sequence). V was clipped by 3 bases and J by 7 bases, with 7 bases between them. The CDR3 region is CASSEWGNEQFF. The CDR3, as DNA: TGCGCCAGCAGTGAATGGGGGAATGAGCAGTTCTTC.

In this sample, this clonotype turned up once. One end of the junction fails to match germline, which may point to a read error. V is TRBV29-1 and J is TRBJ2-5; D possibly corresponds to TRBD2 (6 bases). The CDR3 runs 13 residues. Germline assignment: CDR1 SQVTM and CDR2 ANQGSEA. CDR3 DNA sequence: TGTAGCGTTGAGGGACTTAATGAAGAGACCCAGTACTTC. Residues: CSVEGLNEETQYF.

About this clonotype itself: The junction and the germline gene differ at one end; a read error may be behind it. This rearrangement joins TRBV4-1 to TRBJ1-1; D perhaps matches TRBD1 (6 bases). Germline CDR1 and CDR2: MGHRA and YSYEKL. The CDR3 spans 13 residues. This CDR3 reads CASGQDRDTEAFF. CDR3 bases: TGCGCCAGCGGCCAAGATCGGGACACTGAGGCTTTCTTT.

Note on this clonotype: An end of the junction differs from the germline gene, which may be a read error. This rearrangement joins TRBV29-1 to TRBJ1-1; D unresolved. Germline V gives CDR1 SQVTM, CDR2 ANQGSEA. This CDR3 contains 15 residues. In nucleotides, the CDR3 is TGTAGCGTTGTCGGATGGGCGCAGGCTAACACTGAAGCTTTCTTT. Amino acids: CSVVGWAQANTEAFF.

The sample holds one count of this clonotype. A read error is likely, as this CDR3 ends without the conserved phenylalanine or tryptophan. The DNA is omitted, as the CDR3 cannot be located on it reliably, and the CDR3 follows TCRdb's listing. This CDR3 reads CASSFPPSTGGPSTDTQYL. The chain is built from TRBV12-3 or TRBV12-4 and TRBJ2-3; the DNA was not compared with TRBD1, the D call given in the table. The CDR3 has 19 amino acids, counting both end residues.